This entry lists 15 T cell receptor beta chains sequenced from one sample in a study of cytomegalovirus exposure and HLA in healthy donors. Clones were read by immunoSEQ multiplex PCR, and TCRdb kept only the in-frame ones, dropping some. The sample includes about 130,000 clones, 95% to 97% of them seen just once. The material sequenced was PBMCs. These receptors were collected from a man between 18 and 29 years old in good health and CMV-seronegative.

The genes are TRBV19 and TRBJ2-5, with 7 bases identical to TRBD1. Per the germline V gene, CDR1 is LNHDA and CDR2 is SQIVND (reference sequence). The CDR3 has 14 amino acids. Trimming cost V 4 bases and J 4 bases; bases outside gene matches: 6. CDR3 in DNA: TGTGCCAGTAGTACCAGACAGGGTTTAGAGACCCAGTACTTC. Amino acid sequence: CASSTRQGLETQYF.

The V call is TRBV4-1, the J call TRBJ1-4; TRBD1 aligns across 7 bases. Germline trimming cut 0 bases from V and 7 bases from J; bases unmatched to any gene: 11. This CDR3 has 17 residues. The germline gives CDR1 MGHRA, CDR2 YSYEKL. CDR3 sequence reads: CASSQEGARGRGEKLFF. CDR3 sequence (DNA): TGCGCCAGCAGCCAAGAAGGCGCGAGGGGGCGCGGTGAAAAACTGTTTTTT.

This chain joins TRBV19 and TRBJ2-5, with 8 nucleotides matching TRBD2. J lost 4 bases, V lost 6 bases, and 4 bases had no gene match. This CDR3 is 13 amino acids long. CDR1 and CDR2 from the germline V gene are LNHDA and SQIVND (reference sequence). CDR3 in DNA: TGTGCCAGTAGCGGGGGGGAGTTAGAGACCCAGTACTTC. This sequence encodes CASSGGELETQYF.

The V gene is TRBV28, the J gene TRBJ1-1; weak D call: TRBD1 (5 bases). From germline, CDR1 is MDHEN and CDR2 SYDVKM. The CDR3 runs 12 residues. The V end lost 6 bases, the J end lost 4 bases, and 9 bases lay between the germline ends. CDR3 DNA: TGTGCCAGCAGCCCGGGGGTCACTGAAGCTTTCTTT. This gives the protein CASSPGVTEAFF. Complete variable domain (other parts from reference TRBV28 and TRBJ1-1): DVKVTQSSRYLVKRTGEKVFLECVQDMDHENMFWYRQDPGLGLRLIYFSYDVKMKEKGDIPEGYSVSREKKERFSLILESASTNQTSMYLCASSPGVTEAFFGQGTRLTVV.

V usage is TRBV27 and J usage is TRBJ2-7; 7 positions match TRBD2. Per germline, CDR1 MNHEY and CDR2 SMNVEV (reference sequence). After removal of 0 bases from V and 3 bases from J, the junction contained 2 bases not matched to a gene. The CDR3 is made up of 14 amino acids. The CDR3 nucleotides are TGTGCCAGCAGTTTATCTGCGGGAGACTACGAGCAGTACTTC. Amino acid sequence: CASSLSAGDYEQYF.

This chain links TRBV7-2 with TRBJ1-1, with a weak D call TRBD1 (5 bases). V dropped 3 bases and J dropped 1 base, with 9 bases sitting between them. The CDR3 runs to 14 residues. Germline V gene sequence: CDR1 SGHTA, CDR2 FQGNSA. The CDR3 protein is CASSFIDRNTEAFF. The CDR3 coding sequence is TGTGCCAGCAGCTTCATTGACAGGAACACTGAAGCTTTCTTT.

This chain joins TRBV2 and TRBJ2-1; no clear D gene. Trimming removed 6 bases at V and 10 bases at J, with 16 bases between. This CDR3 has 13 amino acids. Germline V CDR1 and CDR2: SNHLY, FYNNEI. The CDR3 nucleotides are TGTGCCAGCAGCCCAGTTTCAGTGAACGAGCAGTTCTTC. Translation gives CASSPVSVNEQFF.

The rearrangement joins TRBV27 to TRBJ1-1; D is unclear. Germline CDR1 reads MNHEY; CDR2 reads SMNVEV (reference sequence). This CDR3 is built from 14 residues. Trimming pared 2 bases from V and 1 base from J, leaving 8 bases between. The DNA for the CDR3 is TGTGCCAGCAGTTTAACCCCGGGGAACACTGAAGCTTTCTTT. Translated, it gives CASSLTPGNTEAFF.

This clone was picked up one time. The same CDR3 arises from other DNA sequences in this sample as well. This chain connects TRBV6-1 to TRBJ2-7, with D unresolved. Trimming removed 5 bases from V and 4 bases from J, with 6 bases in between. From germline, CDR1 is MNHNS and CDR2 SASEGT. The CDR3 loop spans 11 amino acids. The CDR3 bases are TGTGCCAGCAGTTCCGCGTACGAGCAGTACTTC. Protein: CASSSAYEQYF.

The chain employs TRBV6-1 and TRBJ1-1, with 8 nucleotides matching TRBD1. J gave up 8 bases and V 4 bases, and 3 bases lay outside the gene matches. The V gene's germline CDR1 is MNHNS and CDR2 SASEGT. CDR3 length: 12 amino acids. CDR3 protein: CASSAWDREAFF. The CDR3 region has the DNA TGTGCCAGCAGTGCCTGGGACAGGGAAGCTTTCTTT.

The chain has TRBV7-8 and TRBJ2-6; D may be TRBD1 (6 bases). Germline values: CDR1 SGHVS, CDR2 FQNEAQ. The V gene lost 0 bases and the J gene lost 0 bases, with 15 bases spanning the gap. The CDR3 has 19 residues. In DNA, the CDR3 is TGTGCCAGCAGCTTAGCGTACTGGACAGAACGCTCTGGGGCCAACGTCCTGACTTTC. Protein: CASSLAYWTERSGANVLTF.

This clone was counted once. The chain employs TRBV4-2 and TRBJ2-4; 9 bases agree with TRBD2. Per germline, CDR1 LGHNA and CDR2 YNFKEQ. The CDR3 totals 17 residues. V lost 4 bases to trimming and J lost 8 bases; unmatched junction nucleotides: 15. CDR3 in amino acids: CASSRGLSGSARDIQYF. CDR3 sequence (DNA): TGTGCCAGCAGCCGAGGCCTTAGCGGGAGTGCGAGGGACATTCAGTACTTC.

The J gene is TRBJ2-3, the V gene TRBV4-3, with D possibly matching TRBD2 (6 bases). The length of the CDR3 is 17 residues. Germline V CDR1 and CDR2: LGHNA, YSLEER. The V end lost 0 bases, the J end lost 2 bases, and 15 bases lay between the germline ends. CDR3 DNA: TGCGCCAGCAGCCAAGAAACGTCAGCGGGCTCCACAGATACGCAGTATTTT. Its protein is CASSQETSAGSTDTQYF.

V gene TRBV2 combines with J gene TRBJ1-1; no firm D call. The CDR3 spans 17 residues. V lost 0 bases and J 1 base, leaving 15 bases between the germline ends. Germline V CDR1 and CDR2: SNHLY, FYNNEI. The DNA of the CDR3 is TGTGCCAGCAGTGAAGCCGACCTGGCGGCGCCGAACACTGAAGCTTTCTTT. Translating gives CASSEADLAAPNTEAFF.

CDR3 bases: TGTGCCAGCAGCTCCGGACAGGGGGCCTTCGAGCAGTACTTC. This encodes CASSSGQGAFEQYF. The J gene is TRBJ2-7, the V gene TRBV7-6, with 11 bases lining up with TRBD1. With V trimmed by 4 bases and J by 6 bases, 5 bases remained unmatched. The germline V gene has CDR1 SGHVS and CDR2 FNYEAQ. CDR3 size: 14 residues.